This TCR beta chain emerged from a study of cytomegalovirus exposure and HLA in healthy donors. Broader study findings: The records held CMV serostatus as the only immune exposure information.

CDR1 ENHRY and CDR2 SYGVKD come from the germline V gene. The CDR3 runs 20 residues. V shed 3 bases and J shed 4 bases, with 29 bases lying between them. As regards this clone: Its antigen remains unknown.

PCR used 60 Vbeta primers and 13 Jbeta primers. The method was immunoSEQ multiplex PCR; TCRdb's version includes in-frame clones alone and lacks a portion of them. The table lists about 200,000 clones, 85% of them singletons. The TCR originated in a woman in her 50s in good health and CMV-seronegative. The chain uses TRBV10-3 and TRBJ2-3, with a tentative D call TRBD1 (7 bases). Sequenced sample: PBMCs. The CDR3 protein is CAISDPLGGQDFGKPDTQYF. In nucleotides, the CDR3 is TGTGCCATCAGTGACCCATTGGGAGGACAGGACTTCGGAAAACCAGATACGCAGTATTTT.